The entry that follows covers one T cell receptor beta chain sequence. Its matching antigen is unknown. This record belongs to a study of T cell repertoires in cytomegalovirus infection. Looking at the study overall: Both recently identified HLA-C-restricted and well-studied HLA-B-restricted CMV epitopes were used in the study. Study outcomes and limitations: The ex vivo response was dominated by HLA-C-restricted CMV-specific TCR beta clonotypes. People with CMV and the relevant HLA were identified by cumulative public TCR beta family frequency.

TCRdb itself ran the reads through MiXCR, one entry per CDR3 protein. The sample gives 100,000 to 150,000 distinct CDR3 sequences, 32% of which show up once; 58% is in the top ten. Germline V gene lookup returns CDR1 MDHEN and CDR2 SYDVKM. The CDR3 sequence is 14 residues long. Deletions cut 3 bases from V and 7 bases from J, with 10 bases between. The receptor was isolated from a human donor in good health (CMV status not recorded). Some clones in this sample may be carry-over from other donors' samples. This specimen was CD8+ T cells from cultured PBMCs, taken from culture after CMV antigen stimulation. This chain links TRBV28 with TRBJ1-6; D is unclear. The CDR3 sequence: CASSFAGENSPLHF. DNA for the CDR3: TGTGCCAGCAGTTTTGCAGGAGAAAATTCACCCCTCCACTTT. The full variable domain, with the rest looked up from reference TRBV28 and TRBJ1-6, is DVKVTQSSRYLVKRTGEKVFLECVQDMDHENMFWYRQDPGLGLRLIYFSYDVKMKEKGDIPEGYSVSREKKERFSLILESASTNQTSMYLCASSFAGENSPLHFGNGTRLTVT.